One and the same sample provided the 10 T cell receptor beta chains below, sequenced in a study of cytomegalovirus exposure and HLA in healthy donors. Primers included in the PCR were 60 Vbeta and 13 Jbeta primers. Data came from immunoSEQ multiplex PCR; TCRdb stores just in-frame clones and leaves some out. The repertoire holds over 200,000 clones, with around 89% as singletons. Sequencing was performed on PBMCs. The source is a woman aged 18-29 years in good health and CMV-seronegative.

V is TRBV7-2 and J is TRBJ1-3; D may be TRBD1 (6 bases). Germline V gene sequence: CDR1 SGHTA, CDR2 FQGNSA. The CDR3 has 16 amino acids. V gave up 5 bases and J gave up 2 bases, with 16 bases separating them. This chain's CDR3 is CASSLWGRGAGNTIYF. The CDR3 nucleotides read TGTGCCAGCAGCCTTTGGGGGAGGGGGGCTGGAAACACCATATATTTT.

This chain connects TRBV2 to TRBJ2-7, with TRBD2 matching over 9 bases. V lost 7 bases and J lost 4; bases outside the gene matches: 5. This CDR3 has 13 amino acids. Germline assignment: CDR1 SNHLY and CDR2 FYNNEI. DNA of the CDR3: TGTGCCAGCACCGCTCTAGCGGGGTACGAGCAGTACTTC. It translates to CASTALAGYEQYF.

This clone appeared a single time. The V and J genes are TRBV27 and TRBJ1-5, with unresolved D. This CDR3 has 18 amino acids. In germline, CDR1 is MNHEY, CDR2 SMNVEV (reference sequence). V dropped 0 bases and J dropped 4 bases, with 19 bases sitting between them. The CDR3 region has the DNA TGTGCCAGCAGTTTATCCTTCCGGGGTTCGGGGAGGAATCAGCCCCAGCATTTT. Residues: CASSLSFRGSGRNQPQHF.

The genes are TRBV7-2 and TRBJ2-3; 10 bases line up with TRBD1. Trimming at V came to 5 bases and at J to 4 bases, leaving 3 bases not matched to a gene. Germline-derived CDR1 and CDR2 are SGHTA and FQGNSA. This CDR3 has 14 amino acids. CDR3 sequence: CASSQDRGADTQYF. The DNA for the CDR3 is TGTGCCAGCAGCCAGGACAGGGGGGCAGATACGCAGTATTTT.

The rearrangement links TRBV5-1 to TRBJ1-3, with 9 nucleotides matching TRBD1. The CDR3 contains 17 residues. The V gene end was trimmed by 2 bases and the J gene end by 5 bases; junction bases not matched to a gene: 11. The germline V gene has CDR1 SGHRS and CDR2 YFSETQ. DNA of the CDR3: TGCGCCAGCAGCTTCGATCAGGGGACAGGGCTGAGAAACACCATATATTTT. Its protein product is CASSFDQGTGLRNTIYF.

This clone was seen a single time. CDR3 in amino acids: CAISVRDYNEQFF. The CDR3 DNA reads TGTGCCATCAGTGTGCGGGACTACAATGAGCAGTTCTTC. The chain employs TRBV10-3 and TRBJ2-1, with D maybe TRBD2 (6 bases). Germline CDR1 ENHRY, CDR2 SYGVKD. The CDR3 contains 13 residues. V was pared by 4 bases and J by 3 bases, with 7 bases between.

The chain carries TRBV21-1 and TRBJ1-4; the table's TRBD1 call for D was not verified on the DNA. TRBV21-1 is described as a pseudogene. The CDR3 has 17 amino acids. The CDR3 sequence: CASSEDRRSATNEKLFF. DNA for the CDR3: TGTGCCAGCAGTGAGGACAGGAGATCTGCAACTAATGAAAAACTGTTTTTT.

The genes are TRBV7-9 and TRBJ2-1; 9 nucleotides align to TRBD1. Per germline, CDR1 SEHNR and CDR2 FQNEAQ (reference sequence). The CDR3 sequence is 16 residues long. J was trimmed by 5 bases and V by 7 bases; bases with no gene match: 12. As DNA, the CDR3 is TGTGCCAGCACCCGATACGGGACAGGGCGTGACAATGAGCAGTTCTTC. Its protein is CASTRYGTGRDNEQFF.

The chain is built from TRBV18 and TRBJ1-1; a weak D match, TRBD1 (6 bases). Deletions cut 4 bases from V and 8 bases from J, with 14 bases between. Germline V CDR1 and CDR2: KGHSH, LQKENI. The CDR3 is 13 residues long. CDR3 bases: TGTGCCAGCTCACTATTGGACAGTACCGAAGCTTTCTTT. It specifies CASSLLDSTEAFF.

This chain joins TRBV5-1 and TRBJ1-2, with D perhaps matching TRBD1 (5 bases). V lost 1 base to trimming and J lost 6 bases, with 7 bases between them. CDR3 size: 12 residues. The germline V gene encodes CDR1 SGHRS and CDR2 YFSETQ. This chain's CDR3 is CASSLPRDGYTF. The CDR3 nucleotides read TGCGCCAGCAGCTTGCCCAGGGATGGCTACACCTTC. Looking up the rest from reference TRBV5-1 and TRBJ1-2 gives the full variable domain: KAGVTQTPRYLIKTRGQQVTLSCSPISGHRSVSWYQQTPGQGLQFLFEYFSETQRNKGNFPGRFSGRQFSNSRSEMNVSTLELGDSALYLCASSLPRDGYTFGSGTRLTVV.